The next 5 T cell receptor beta chains were all read from a single sample in a study of T-cell reconstitution after alpha-beta-depleted transplantation in children (dated by TCRdb to 2016 to 2017). The library was generated by PCR. The listed sequencing device is Illumina HiSeq 2500. TCR library preparation used molecular barcoding, with unique molecular identifiers applied to normalize quantification of the TCRbeta repertoire. In TCRdb, the public reads were trimmed at Q25 with fastp and aligned with MiXCR, with productive beta chains retained. Rows with a matching CDR3 protein are joined into one entry that keeps the most common DNA and genes. This sample has about 500,000 distinct CDR3 sequences in its table, and over 25% of those were observed once. The top ten constitute 2% to 2.5% of the sample. Sequencing used PBMCs from the stem cell graft donor, obtained from the stem cell graft. Receptors were obtained from a human donor who donated a stem cell graft to a child with aplastic anemia.

The rearrangement links TRBV29-1 to TRBJ1-2; D is unclear. This CDR3 contains 14 residues. Germline CDR1 reads SQVTM; CDR2 reads ANQGSEA. Trimming shortened V by 4 bases and J by 3 bases, and 15 bases separated the two germline ends. The CDR3 nucleotides read TGCAGCGTTGGGGCAGAAGGGTATGACTATGGCTACACCTTC. Its translation: CSVGAEGYDYGYTF.

This clonotype was detected ten times or more. The V call is TRBV11-3, the J call TRBJ2-1; D assignment may be TRBD1 or TRBD2 (5 bases each). Trimming took 4 bases from V and 6 from J, leaving 13 bases between them. From germline, CDR1 is SGHNT and CDR2 YENEEA. This CDR3 region has 14 residues. CDR3 region: CASSYLLRGNEQFF. The CDR3 bases are TGTGCCAGCAGCTATTTATTGAGGGGCAATGAGCAGTTCTTC. Using reference TRBV11-3 and TRBJ2-1 for the parts outside the CDR3, the full variable domain is EAGVVQSPRYKIIEKKQPVAFWCNPISGHNTLYWYLQNLGQGPELLIRYENEEAVDDSQLPKDRFSAERLKGVDSTLKIQPAELGDSAVYLCASSYLLRGNEQFFGPGTRLTVL.

The chain links TRBV5-1 to TRBJ1-2; 11 bases line up with TRBD1. Per germline, CDR1 SGHRS and CDR2 YFSETQ. The trim removed 4 bases at V and 3 bases at J, leaving 14 bases unmatched. The CDR3 length is 18 residues. In DNA form, the CDR3 reads TGCGCCAGCAGCCTGGACGGGACAGGGGGGCCCGTGGACTATGGCTACACCTTC. It encodes CASSLDGTGGPVDYGYTF. The full variable domain, in which reference TRBV5-1 and TRBJ1-2 provide the parts outside the CDR3, is KAGVTQTPRYLIKTRGQQVTLSCSPISGHRSVSWYQQTPGQGLQFLFEYFSETQRNKGNFPGRFSGRQFSNSRSEMNVSTLELGDSALYLCASSLDGTGGPVDYGYTFGSGTRLTVV.

The chain couples TRBV23-1 to TRBJ2-7; no clear D. TRBV23-1 is designated an ORF whose function remains uncertain. CDR3 size: 13 residues. Trimming pared 2 bases from V and 4 bases from J, leaving 9 bases between. The CDR3 loop is CASSQMAAYEQYF. The DNA of the CDR3 is TGCGCCAGCAGTCAAATGGCAGCGTACGAGCAGTACTTC.

The chain recombines TRBV29-1 with TRBJ2-1, with 11 bases aligning to TRBD2. The germline CDR1 and CDR2 sequences are SQVTM and ANQGSEA. The V and J ends lost 6 bases and 4 bases, in that order; junction bases with no gene match: 8. The CDR3 spans 15 residues. CDR3 sequence reads: CSVPPGLAVYNEQFF. CDR3 nucleotide sequence: TGCAGCGTCCCGCCGGGACTAGCGGTTTACAATGAGCAGTTCTTC.